This T cell receptor beta chain came from a study of T cell responses to AZD1222 COVID-19 vaccine. The assay was immunoSEQ multiplex PCR, and TCRdb's table has in-frame clones only and misses some. In the table there are roughly 120,000 clones, about 90% of which are singletons. Losses at the gene ends were 2 bases for V and 3 bases for J; bases not matched to a gene: 1. Germline CDR1 is KGHSH and CDR2 is LQKENI. This CDR3 has 15 residues. The chain uses TRBV18 and TRBJ1-2; 12 nucleotides line up with TRBD1. The receptor's source is an adult who received the AZD1222 COVID-19 vaccine. The input for sequencing was peripheral blood, taken 28 days after the second AZD1222 dose. CDR3 nucleotide sequence: TGTGCCAGCTCACCAGGGACAGGGGGCGACTATGGCTACACCTTC. It specifies CASSPGTGGDYGYTF.